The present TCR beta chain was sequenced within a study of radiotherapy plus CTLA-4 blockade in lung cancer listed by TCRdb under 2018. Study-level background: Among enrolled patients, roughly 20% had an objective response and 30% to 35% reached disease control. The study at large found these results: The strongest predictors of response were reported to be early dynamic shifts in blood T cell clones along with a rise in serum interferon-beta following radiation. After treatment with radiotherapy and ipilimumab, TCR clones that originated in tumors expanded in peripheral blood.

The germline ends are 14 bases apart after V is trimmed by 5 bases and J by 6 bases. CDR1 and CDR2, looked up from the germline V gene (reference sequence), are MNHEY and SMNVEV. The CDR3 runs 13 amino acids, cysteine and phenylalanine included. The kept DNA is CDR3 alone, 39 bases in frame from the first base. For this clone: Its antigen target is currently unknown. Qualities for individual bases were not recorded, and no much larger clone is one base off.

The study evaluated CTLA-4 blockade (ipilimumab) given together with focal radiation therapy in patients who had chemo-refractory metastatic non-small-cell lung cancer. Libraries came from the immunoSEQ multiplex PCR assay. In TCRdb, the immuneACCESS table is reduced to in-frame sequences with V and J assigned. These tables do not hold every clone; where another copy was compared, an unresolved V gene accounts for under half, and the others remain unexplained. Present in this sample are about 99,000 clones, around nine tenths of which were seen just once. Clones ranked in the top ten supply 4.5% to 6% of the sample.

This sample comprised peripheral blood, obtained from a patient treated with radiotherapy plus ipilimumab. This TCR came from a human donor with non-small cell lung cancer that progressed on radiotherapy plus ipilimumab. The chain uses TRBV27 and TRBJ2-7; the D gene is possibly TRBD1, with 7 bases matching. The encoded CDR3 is CASSRFQGGEQYF. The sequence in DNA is TGTGCCAGCAGTCGGTTCCAGGGGGGCGAGCAGTACTTC.